The present T cell receptor beta chain was sequenced within a study of T cell changes during pregnancy in multiple sclerosis. This CDR3 comprises 14 residues. The V gene's germline CDR1 is SGHRS and CDR2 YFSETQ. Trimming removed 4 bases at V and 3 bases at J, with 13 bases between. The assay was immunoSEQ multiplex PCR, and TCRdb's table has in-frame clones only and misses some. This sample has about 59,000 clones; around nine tenths occur once, and the top ten carry roughly 5%. The material sequenced was peripheral blood from another person, used as feeder cells. This sequence joins TRBV5-1 and TRBJ1-2; D not resolved. The receptor's source is a human donor whose cells served as feeder cells for cultures in a pregnancy study. CDR3 protein: CASSQDRTDYGYTF. The DNA of the CDR3 is TGCGCCAGCAGCCAAGATAGGACGGACTATGGCTACACCTTC.